The clone carrying this T cell receptor (beta chain) was seen just once. Its antigen is not identified. The donor population consisted of healthy HIV-negative adults with no recent acute infections or vaccinations. The genomic DNA of each subset was split evenly across several immunoSEQ plates. Sequencing used immunoSEQ multiplex PCR; TCRdb keeps in-frame clones, though not all of them. The table includes over 2 million clones, roughly 96% detected once. The CDR3 is 17 residues long. Trimming took 4 bases from V and 2 from J, leaving 16 bases between them. Germline assignment: CDR1 SGHRS and CDR2 YFSETQ. The data derive from a study of shared clonotypes between healthy human individuals. Study-wide points: Measured sharing among donors was expected to vary with sequencing depth.

This sequence joins TRBV5-1 and TRBJ2-6; D gene ambiguous. The sample consisted of naive CD4+ T cells sorted from blood. Sample subset: CD45RA+ positively selected. This receptor was taken from a man aged 18 to 35 in good health. CDR3 nucleotide sequence: TGCGCCAGCAGCGAAGACATAAGACCCACTGGGGCCAACGTCCTGACTTTC. The encoded protein is CASSEDIRPTGANVLTF. Complete variable domain (other parts from reference TRBV5-1 and TRBJ2-6): KAGVTQTPRYLIKTRGQQVTLSCSPISGHRSVSWYQQTPGQGLQFLFEYFSETQRNKGNFPGRFSGRQFSNSRSEMNVSTLELGDSALYLCASSEDIRPTGANVLTFGAGSRLTVL.